Presented here are 18 T cell receptor beta chains from one specimen sequenced in a study of shared clonotypes between healthy human individuals. The assay was immunoSEQ multiplex PCR, and TCRdb's table has in-frame clones only and misses some. The sample includes roughly 660,000 clones, roughly 87% of them seen just once. The sequencing input was memory CD8+ T cells from PBMCs. Subset specified: CD45RO+ cells pooled with CCR7-negative TemRA cells. The receptors were sampled from a man aged 18 to 30 in good health. Some clones in this sample may be carry-over from other donors' samples.

Comments on this clone: Other DNA sequences of this sample code for an identical CDR3. The chain links TRBV7-9 to TRBJ2-1; 7 nucleotides match TRBD1. The V segment lost 5 bases and the J segment 4 bases; nucleotides outside the gene matches: 8. The CDR3 is made up of 15 amino acids. Germline assignment: CDR1 SEHNR and CDR2 FQNEAQ (reference sequence). This CDR3 reads CASSPRDRRYNEQFF. The DNA of the CDR3 is TGTGCCAGCAGCCCCCGGGACAGACGATACAATGAGCAGTTCTTC.

The chain joins TRBV28 to TRBJ2-5, with TRBD2 identical over 16 bases. This CDR3 contains 19 residues. The germline V gene encodes CDR1 MDHEN and CDR2 SYDVKM. V gave up 3 bases and J gave up 5 bases; unmatched junction bases: 12. The CDR3 sequence is CASSFRNPGLAGGLETQYF. CDR3 DNA: TGTGCCAGCAGTTTCCGGAATCCGGGACTAGCGGGAGGGTTGGAGACCCAGTACTTC.

Remarks on this clone: Other DNA sequences within the sample encode an identical CDR3. DNA of the CDR3: TGTGCCATCAGTGAGCCAGGGCCCTACGAGCAGTACTTC. Protein product: CAISEPGPYEQYF. The chain employs TRBV10-3 and TRBJ2-7, with TRBD1 as a possible D gene (5 bases). V was trimmed by 2 bases and J by 2 bases, leaving 7 bases between them. CDR1 and CDR2 (germline): ENHRY, SYGVKD. This CDR3 is built from 13 residues.

The V gene is TRBV27, the J gene TRBJ2-7; D gene uncertain. V was clipped by 3 bases and J by 2 bases, with 8 bases between them. This CDR3 is 13 amino acids long. Germline V gene lookup returns CDR1 MNHEY and CDR2 SMNVEV (reference sequence). The CDR3, as DNA: TGTGCCAGCAGTTTGGGCGTCCCCTACGAGCAGTACTTC. Translation gives CASSLGVPYEQYF.

Only one count was recorded for this clone. The chain employs TRBV9 and TRBJ2-7, with D perhaps assigned TRBD1 or TRBD2 (5 bases each). Germline CDR1 is SGDLS and CDR2 is YYNGEE. V was trimmed by 3 bases and J by 7 bases, leaving 20 bases between them. This CDR3 spans 15 amino acids. For the CDR3, the DNA is TGTGCCAGCAGCGCCGGGACCCTAAGTTCCGAGGAGCAGTACTTC. Translating gives CASSAGTLSSEEQYF. Together with reference TRBV9 and TRBJ2-7, the CDR3 gives the full variable domain: DSGVTQTPKHLITATGQRVTLRCSPRSGDLSVYWYQQSLDQGLQFLIQYYNGEERAKGNILERFSAQQFPDLHSELNLSSLELGDSALYFCASSAGTLSSEEQYFGPGTRLTVT.

This sequence joins TRBV6-1 and TRBJ2-7, with a tentative D call TRBD1 (6 bases). In germline, CDR1 is MNHNS, CDR2 SASEGT. The CDR3 runs 13 residues. V lost 5 bases to trimming and J lost 4 bases, with 12 bases between them. This CDR3 reads CASSLGTRYEQYF. The CDR3 DNA follows: TGTGCCAGCAGTCTCGGGACAAGATACGAGCAGTACTTC.

The J gene is TRBJ2-1, the V gene TRBV11-2, with a possible D match to TRBD2 (5 bases). The CDR3 is made up of 15 amino acids. V was pared by 0 bases and J by 6 bases, with 12 bases between. Germline V CDR1 and CDR2: SGHAT, FQNNGV. The CDR3 sequence: CASSLDFPAGNEQFF. The CDR3, as DNA: TGTGCCAGCAGCTTAGATTTTCCGGCGGGCAATGAGCAGTTCTTC. The variable domain in full, with the rest retrieved from reference TRBV11-2 and TRBJ2-1, is EAGVAQSPRYKIIEKRQSVAFWCNPISGHATLYWYQQILGQGPKLLIQFQNNGVVDDSQLPKDRFSAERLKGVDSTLKIQPAKLEDSAVYLCASSLDFPAGNEQFFGPGTRLTVL.

Turning to this clone: The same CDR3 can be traced to other DNA sequences in this sample. The chain links TRBV7-6 to TRBJ2-7, with D perhaps matching TRBD2 (5 bases). V dropped 0 bases and J dropped 4 bases, with 7 bases sitting between them. CDR1 SGHVS and CDR2 FNYEAQ come from the germline V gene. The CDR3 runs 13 residues. CDR3 amino acids: CASSLAGVYEQYF. CDR3 nucleotides: TGTGCCAGCAGCTTAGCCGGGGTGTACGAGCAGTACTTC.

J is TRBJ1-2 and V is TRBV2, with 10 bases lining up with TRBD1. The CDR3 runs to 14 residues. The germline CDR1 and CDR2 sequences are SNHLY and FYNNEI. The J segment lost 7 bases and the V segment lost 7 bases, leaving 9 bases of the junction unmatched. The CDR3 nucleotides are TGTGCCAGCAAAATAAGGGACAGGGGTTCTGGCTACACCTTC. Translated, it gives CASKIRDRGSGYTF.

The chain links TRBV27 to TRBJ2-3, with a weak D call TRBD2 (6 bases). CDR1 and CDR2 from the germline V gene are MNHEY and SMNVEV (reference sequence). Trimming shortened V by 3 bases and J by 0 bases, and 13 bases separated the two germline ends. This CDR3 has 16 residues. CDR3 DNA sequence: TGTGCCAGCAGTTTTCAGCGGGTTTCTAGCACAGATACGCAGTATTTT. Translation gives CASSFQRVSSTDTQYF.

Comment on this clone: Other DNA sequences within the sample encode an identical CDR3. The V and J genes are TRBV5-4 and TRBJ1-2; tentatively, D is TRBD1 (5 bases). The germline gives CDR1 SGHNT, CDR2 YYREEE (reference sequence). V lost 1 base and J 2 bases, leaving 6 bases between the germline ends. The CDR3 has 13 residues. In nucleotides, the CDR3 is TGTGCCAGCAGCTTGAGGGGCAACTATGGCTACACCTTC. It encodes CASSLRGNYGYTF.

The chain employs TRBV5-4 and TRBJ1-4; 7 nucleotides align to TRBD1. V lost 0 bases, J lost 5 bases, and 10 bases stayed unmatched. The germline CDR1 and CDR2 sequences are SGHNT and YYREEE (reference sequence). The CDR3 consists of 17 residues. For the CDR3, the DNA is TGTGCCAGCAGCTTGGCAGGTCTCAGGGGGAAAAATGAAAAACTGTTTTTT. Translating gives CASSLAGLRGKNEKLFF.

This chain uses TRBV10-1 with TRBJ1-1; D gene uncertain. Germline V lookup: CDR1 WNHNN, CDR2 SYGVQD (reference sequence). This CDR3 contains 14 residues. V was trimmed by 8 bases and J by 3 bases, leaving 16 bases between them. In nucleotides, the CDR3 is TGCGCCAGCTCCCATCCTGGGGTTGACACTGAAGCTTTCTTT. Translation: CASSHPGVDTEAFF.

In regard to this clone: The same CDR3 also results from other DNA sequences found in this sample. This rearrangement joins TRBV6-5 to TRBJ2-7; D is perhaps TRBD2 (6 bases). The CDR3 is made up of 15 amino acids. Trimming pared 2 bases from V and 4 bases from J, leaving 15 bases between. Germline-derived CDR1 and CDR2 are MNHEY and SVGAGI. The CDR3 region has the DNA TGTGCCAGCAGTTACGGGCAGGGAGGTTCGTACGAGCAGTACTTC. Translated, it gives CASSYGQGGSYEQYF.

As for this clone: Other DNA sequences of this sample code for an identical CDR3. This chain joins TRBV27 and TRBJ2-1; D not certain. The germline gives CDR1 MNHEY, CDR2 SMNVEV (reference sequence). The V end lost 3 bases, the J end lost 6 bases, and 3 bases lay between the germline ends. This CDR3 region has 11 residues. The CDR3 coding sequence is TGTGCCAGCAGTTTCGGCAATGAGCAGTTCTTC. This gives the protein CASSFGNEQFF.

V usage is TRBV27 and J usage is TRBJ1-2; tentative D call: TRBD1 (6 bases). CDR3 length: 17 residues. CDR1 is MNHEY, CDR2 SMNVEV, per germline (reference sequence). V gave up 4 bases and J gave up 0 bases, with 18 bases separating them. This chain's CDR3 is CASSWTVSPDPNYGYTF. Here the CDR3 DNA reads TGTGCCAGCAGTTGGACAGTTTCCCCCGACCCTAACTATGGCTACACCTTC.

The V call is TRBV6-5, the J call TRBJ2-7; D not resolved. Germline CDR1 reads MNHEY; CDR2 reads SVGAGI. Deletions cut 5 bases from V and 4 bases from J, with 15 bases between. The CDR3 covers 14 residues. CDR3 protein: CASSPSLRYYEQYF. The CDR3, as DNA: TGTGCCAGCAGTCCCTCGTTAAGATATTACGAGCAGTACTTC.

The genes are TRBV11-2 and TRBJ2-1; D perhaps matches TRBD1 (6 bases). The germline V gene has CDR1 SGHAT and CDR2 FQNNGV. Trimming cost V 8 bases and J 4 bases, with 12 bases left between them. The CDR3 extends over 13 amino acids. In nucleotides, the CDR3 is TGTGCCAGCGGGGGCGGCGGATACAATGAGCAGTTCTTC. The encoded protein is CASGGGGYNEQFF.